The 30 T cell receptor beta chains given below trace back to one sample, sequenced in a study of regulatory T cells in long-lasting Graves disease. The time point here: newly diagnosed GD, antithyroid drugs for less than 3 months. PBMC-derived RNA was used for the TCR library. Investigators prepared the TCR beta libraries by applying iRepertoire HTBI primers and Arm-PCR of CDR3 regions. MiXCR, applied by TCRdb to the multiplex PCR reads, yields one record per CDR3 protein. The sample comprises about 440,000 distinct CDR3 sequences, approximately 15% of which are singletons, and 16% rests with the top ten. These data were also reused for a study on T cells in Graves' hyperthyroidism and ophthalmopathy.

This specimen consisted of peripheral blood mononuclear cells (PBMCs), obtained at new diagnosis, from a patient treated with antithyroid drugs. The receptor source for this set is a woman aged 25 to 39 with Graves disease.

The V gene is TRBV7-3, the J gene TRBJ1-2; D is uncertain. CDR3 length equals 17 residues. The ends were cut back, 5 bases at V and 5 bases at J, with 24 bases in the middle. CDR1 is SGHTA, CDR2 FQGTGA, per germline. CDR3 DNA: TGTGCCAGCAGCCCGCGGAGGGTGGCAAGCGCTCGGTATGGCTACACCTTC. Translation: CASSPRRVASARYGYTF.

The chain joins TRBV12-3 or TRBV12-4 to TRBJ1-1, with 7 nucleotides matching TRBD1. CDR3 size: 12 residues. Unmatched junction bases numbered 4, after V lost 6 bases and J lost 6 bases. The CDR3 coding sequence is TGTGCCAGCAGGCCTGGGACAGCTGAAGCTTTCTTT. Protein product: CASRPGTAEAFF.

This clonotype has at least ten counts. The V call is TRBV28, the J call TRBJ2-7; 7 nucleotides line up with TRBD1. Trimming at V came to 6 bases and at J to 3 bases, leaving 5 bases not matched to a gene. CDR1 is MDHEN and CDR2 is SYDVKM in the germline V gene. The CDR3 loop spans 13 amino acids. The CDR3 reads CASSPGQNYEQYF. As DNA, the CDR3 is TGTGCCAGCAGCCCGGGACAGAACTACGAGCAGTACTTC.

In this sample, this clonotype turned up many times. V is TRBV20-1 and J is TRBJ2-7, with 8 bases lining up with TRBD2. This CDR3 is 14 amino acids long. CDR1 and CDR2 (germline): DFQATT, SNEGSKA (reference sequence). V lost 3 bases to trimming and J lost 3 bases; unmatched junction nucleotides: 7. The CDR3 region is CSARPSGSGYEQYF. The CDR3 region has the DNA TGCAGTGCTAGGCCCAGCGGGAGTGGCTACGAGCAGTACTTC.

This clonotype occurred many times. This chain's CDR3 is CASSPRKRTDTQYF. DNA for the CDR3: TGTGCCAGCAGCCCCAGGAAGAGGACAGATACGCAGTATTTT. This chain uses TRBV7-3 with TRBJ2-3; D unclear. Trimming cost V 5 bases and J 3 bases, with 12 bases left between them. Germline CDR1 and CDR2: SGHTA and FQGTGA. This CDR3 spans 14 amino acids.

This clonotype was seen at least ten times. This chain joins TRBV30 and TRBJ1-1; perhaps TRBD1 as D (5 bases). The CDR3 spans 15 residues. Germline V lookup: CDR1 GTSNPN, CDR2 SVGIG (reference sequence). V was clipped by 3 bases and J by 3 bases, with 17 bases between them. CDR3 loop: CAWSENAGFDTEAFF. The CDR3 DNA sequence: TGTGCCTGGAGCGAAAATGCAGGGTTCGACACTGAAGCTTTCTTT.

This clonotype was detected ten times or more. The chain employs TRBV6-2 or TRBV6-3 and TRBJ2-7, with D uncertain. The V gene lost 2 bases and the J gene lost 2 bases, with 13 bases spanning the gap. This CDR3 has 15 amino acids. Germline assignment: CDR1 MNHEY and CDR2 SVGEGT. The chain's CDR3 is CASSYGDPRTYEQYF. The CDR3 DNA follows: TGTGCCAGCAGTTACGGAGACCCCCGGACCTACGAGCAGTACTTC.

V usage is TRBV19 and J usage is TRBJ2-2, with D possibly being TRBD2 (5 bases). The germline CDR1 and CDR2 sequences are LNHDA and SQIVND (reference sequence). Trimming cost V 6 bases and J 6 bases, with 17 bases left between them. The CDR3 is 15 amino acids. In DNA form, the CDR3 reads TGTGCCAGTAGGGGTCTAGTTGATAGCGCCGGGGAGCTGTTTTTT. Amino acids: CASRGLVDSAGELFF.

This clonotype came up once. This could be a read error, since a much larger clone is one nucleotide away. V gene TRBV2 combines with J gene TRBJ2-5; 8 bases map to TRBD2. The closer fit of TRBJ2-1 to the DNA end suggests the J call may be wrong. The length of the CDR3 is 15 residues. Germline V gene lookup returns CDR1 SNHLY and CDR2 FYNNEI. For the CDR3, the DNA is TGTGCCAGCAGTGAAGTTTTTAGCGGGAAAGGGGATCAGTTCTTC. Translated: CASSEVFSGKGDQFF.

Only a few counts were recorded for this clonotype. The rearrangement links TRBV15 to TRBJ2-7, with D perhaps matching TRBD2 (5 bases). CDR1 and CDR2 from the germline V gene are LNHNV and YYDKDF (reference sequence). V gave up 1 base and J gave up 4 bases, with 14 bases separating them. This CDR3 has 15 amino acids. The CDR3 sequence is CATSRARGSWYEQYF. The CDR3 DNA sequence: TGTGCCACCAGCAGAGCTCGAGGGTCTTGGTACGAGCAGTACTTC.

This clonotype appeared many times. CDR3 amino acids: CASIRGTRGSTQYF. Written as DNA, the CDR3 is TGTGCCAGCATTCGCGGGACTAGGGGTTCTACGCAGTATTTT. The rearrangement links TRBV6-2 or TRBV6-3 to TRBJ2-3; 8 positions agree with TRBD2. The CDR3 totals 14 residues. Germline V lookup: CDR1 MNHEY, CDR2 SVGEGT. The V gene end was trimmed by 7 bases and the J gene end by 8 bases; junction bases not matched to a gene: 11.

The chain couples TRBV28 to TRBJ2-7; 12 bases are a match to TRBD2. Germline V gene sequence: CDR1 MDHEN, CDR2 SYDVKM. The CDR3 is 15 residues long. The junction had 5 bases not matched to a gene; V was cut back by 4 bases and J by 4 bases. DNA of the CDR3: TGTGCCAGCAGTTCTCTAGCGGGAGGGGATTACGAGCAGTACTTC. Amino acids: CASSSLAGGDYEQYF. Looking up the rest from reference TRBV28 and TRBJ2-7 gives the full variable domain: DVKVTQSSRYLVKRTGEKVFLECVQDMDHENMFWYRQDPGLGLRLIYFSYDVKMKEKGDIPEGYSVSREKKERFSLILESASTNQTSMYLCASSSLAGGDYEQYFGPGTRLTVT.

At least ten counts were recorded for this clonotype. J is TRBJ1-6 and V is TRBV20-1; D is undetermined. Trimming left V 1 base short and J 9 bases short, with 7 bases between. Germline V lookup: CDR1 DFQATT, CDR2 SNEGSKA (reference sequence). The CDR3 runs 12 residues. The CDR3 protein is CSARVHPSPLHF. In nucleotides, the CDR3 is TGCAGTGCTAGAGTTCACCCTTCACCCCTCCACTTT.

This clonotype was counted between two and nine times. The gene calls are TRBV27 and TRBJ1-2; D ambiguous. The germline gives CDR1 MNHEY, CDR2 SMNVEV (reference sequence). This CDR3 has 13 residues. Trimming took off 3 bases at V and 0 bases at J, with 5 bases between the two ends. The CDR3 nucleotides are TGTGCCAGCAGTTTGAACGCTAACTATGGCTACACCTTC. Translating gives CASSLNANYGYTF.

This clonotype was seen at least ten times. The J gene is TRBJ1-4, the V gene TRBV6-2 or TRBV6-3; the D is unclear. Trimming shortened V by 6 bases and J by 0 bases, and 17 bases separated the two germline ends. This CDR3 contains 17 residues. Looked up from germline, CDR1 is MNHEY and CDR2 is SVGEGT. The CDR3 DNA is TGTGCCAGCAGAAGCCATCCCTTGGTTGCAACTAATGAAAAACTGTTTTTT. Its protein product is CASRSHPLVATNEKLFF.

At least ten counts were recorded for this clonotype. The chain employs TRBV19 and TRBJ2-7, with 10 bases lining up with TRBD2. With V trimmed by 6 bases and J by 3 bases, 11 bases remained unmatched. CDR1 and CDR2 (germline): LNHDA, SQIVND (reference sequence). CDR3 length: 16 amino acids. CDR3: CASRGSRTSGFYEQYF. Here the CDR3 DNA reads TGTGCCAGTAGGGGGAGTCGGACTAGCGGCTTCTACGAGCAGTACTTC.

The table lists this clonotype with many counts. V usage is TRBV11-2 and J usage is TRBJ2-3, with TRBD2 matching 9 bases. Germline CDR1 is SGHAT and CDR2 is FQNNGV. Trimming removed 5 bases from V and 0 bases from J; junction bases left unmatched: 12. This CDR3 region has 18 residues. The chain's CDR3 is CASSRFVVAGASTDTQYF. The CDR3 DNA follows: TGTGCCAGCAGCCGCTTCGTGGTAGCGGGGGCTAGCACAGATACGCAGTATTTT.

This clonotype was recorded many times. The chain carries TRBV20-1 and TRBJ2-7; 10 bases align to TRBD2. The V and J ends lost 3 bases and 3 bases, in that order; junction bases with no gene match: 11. CDR1 and CDR2 from the germline V gene are DFQATT and SNEGSKA (reference sequence). CDR3 length: 16 amino acids. CDR3 amino acids: CSASASGRLSIYEQYF. The CDR3 nucleotides read TGCAGTGCTAGTGCTAGCGGGAGATTGTCCATCTACGAGCAGTACTTC.

This clonotype came up many times. The CDR3 DNA reads as TGTGCCAGCAGCTTAGCGAGGACAGCGGTCTCCTACGAGCAGTACTTC. The encoded protein is CASSLARTAVSYEQYF. The chain is built from TRBV7-8 and TRBJ2-7; possibly TRBD1 for D (6 bases). The V and J ends lost 0 bases and 0 bases respectively, with 12 bases between them. The CDR3 covers 16 residues. CDR1 and CDR2 (germline): SGHVS, FQNEAQ.

The V call is TRBV5-1, the J call TRBJ1-2; a possible D gene is TRBD1 (5 bases). CDR3 length: 12 amino acids. The germline V and J ends were trimmed by 4 bases and 8 bases, with 12 bases remaining between them. Germline CDR1 and CDR2: SGHRS and YFSETQ. In nucleotides, the CDR3 is TGCGCCAGCAGCACGGGACCAGAGGGCTACACCTTC. Translating it yields CASSTGPEGYTF. The full variable domain, with the rest looked up from reference TRBV5-1 and TRBJ1-2, is KAGVTQTPRYLIKTRGQQVTLSCSPISGHRSVSWYQQTPGQGLQFLFEYFSETQRNKGNFPGRFSGRQFSNSRSEMNVSTLELGDSALYLCASSTGPEGYTFGSGTRLTVV.

Note on this clonotype: A clone one base away is much larger, so this may be a read error. The V and J genes are TRBV3-1 and TRBJ1-2, with 8 bases lining up with TRBD1. Germline assignment: CDR1 LGHDT and CDR2 YNNKEL (reference sequence). CDR3 length: 16 residues. CDR3 loop: CSSSPQGQGRVDGYTF. The DNA for the CDR3 is TGTTCCAGCAGCCCCCAAGGACAGGGACGGGTTGATGGCTACACCTTC.

This chain links TRBV24-1 with TRBJ1-5; 12 bases are shared with TRBD1. CDR1 is KGHDR and CDR2 is SFDVKD in the germline V gene. The CDR3 consists of 20 residues. V trimming: 6 bases; J trimming: 1 base; junction bases outside the gene matches: 15. CDR3 bases: TGTGCCACCAGTCCAACCGGGACAGGGGGCGTGGGGGAAAGCAATCAGCCCCAGCATTTT. This translates into CATSPTGTGGVGESNQPQHF.

The V call is TRBV10-3, the J call TRBJ2-3, with 10 bases that match TRBD1. After removal of 3 bases from V and 2 bases from J, the junction contained 5 bases not matched to a gene. The CDR3 covers 16 residues. The germline V gene encodes CDR1 ENHRY and CDR2 SYGVKD. The CDR3 DNA is TGTGCCATCAGTGACGCCGGGACAGGGGCCACAGATACGCAGTATTTT. Its protein product is CAISDAGTGATDTQYF.

This clonotype was seen ten or more times. This chain uses TRBV6-1 with TRBJ1-2, with 9 bases aligning to TRBD1. The CDR3 length is 14 residues. Germline V CDR1 and CDR2: MNHNS, SASEGT. Trimming removed 8 bases from V and 4 bases from J; junction bases left unmatched: 8. This chain's CDR3 is CASGGTGLSYGYTF. The CDR3 DNA follows: TGTGCCAGCGGGGGGACAGGGCTCAGCTATGGCTACACCTTC.

This clonotype occurred many times. The J gene is TRBJ2-7, the V gene TRBV20-1, with D perhaps TRBD2 (5 bases). This CDR3 has 13 residues. V was trimmed by 0 bases and J by 1 base, leaving 7 bases between them. Germline V gene lookup returns CDR1 DFQATT and CDR2 SNEGSKA (reference sequence). The CDR3 spells CSAREDFSYEQYF. CDR3 DNA sequence: TGCAGTGCTAGAGAGGACTTTTCCTACGAGCAGTACTTC.

CDR3 region: CSARQGEAFF. For the CDR3, the DNA is TGCAGTGCTAGGCAGGGGGAAGCTTTCTTT. V is TRBV20-1 and J is TRBJ1-1; tentatively, D is TRBD1 (6 bases). The CDR3 loop spans 10 amino acids. Trimming removed 3 bases at V and 8 bases at J, with 7 bases between. The V gene's germline CDR1 is DFQATT and CDR2 SNEGSKA (reference sequence).

The V and J genes are TRBV29-1 and TRBJ1-3; D is perhaps TRBD1 (6 bases). Germline V gene lookup returns CDR1 SQVTM and CDR2 ANQGSEA. V was clipped by 3 bases and J by 0 bases, with 9 bases between them. CDR3 length: 14 amino acids. CDR3 protein: CSVEGALSGNTIYF. Written as DNA, the CDR3 is TGCAGCGTTGAGGGGGCACTCTCTGGAAACACCATATATTTT.

This clonotype was seen at least ten times. The chain joins TRBV28 to TRBJ2-3, with TRBD1 matching over 7 bases. The CDR3 spans 14 residues. With V trimmed by 10 bases and J by 2 bases, 9 bases remained unmatched. Germline CDR1 and CDR2: MDHEN and SYDVKM. The CDR3 is CATEKGALTDTQYF. CDR3 DNA sequence: TGTGCCACAGAAAAGGGGGCACTCACAGATACGCAGTATTTT.

Remarks on this clonotype: An end of the junction does not agree with germline; a read error may underlie this. The rearrangement uses TRBV6-9 and TRBJ2-1; no clear D gene. CDR1 MNHGY and CDR2 SVAAGI come from the germline V gene. The CDR3 is 14 amino acids. The CDR3 nucleotides read TGCGCCAGCAAGGGCCCCCCTTACTACAATGAGCAGTTCTTC. It specifies CASKGPPYYNEQFF.

There are many counts of this clonotype. V and J are TRBV2 and TRBJ1-1; TRBD1 agrees at 10 bases. The CDR3 runs to 14 residues. The trim removed 7 bases at V and 1 base at J, leaving 3 bases unmatched. CDR1 SNHLY and CDR2 FYNNEI come from the germline V gene. The CDR3 region has the DNA TGTGCCAGCATAGGGACAGGGGCGAACACTGAAGCTTTCTTT. Protein: CASIGTGANTEAFF.